This T cell receptor (beta chain) derives from a study of type 1 and type 2 diabetes patients. This clonotype was detected many times. CDR3 size: 13 residues. Trimming cost V 3 bases and J 4 bases; bases outside gene matches: 5. In germline, CDR1 is DFQATT, CDR2 SNEGSKA (reference sequence). Genomic DNA was the PCR template. A primer set of 30 forward and 13 reverse primers amplified the CDR3. TCRdb ran MiXCR on the multiplex PCR reads and lists one entry per CDR3 protein. The repertoire holds about 270,000 distinct CDR3 sequences, with roughly 44% as singletons. Sequencing was performed on peripheral blood mononuclear cells (PBMCs). The chain couples TRBV20-1 to TRBJ1-1; 7 bases are a match to TRBD1. The receptor's source is a man aged 18 to 29 with type 2 diabetes. As DNA, the CDR3 is TGCAGTGCTAGGACAGGGCTCGGCACTGAAGCTTTCTTT. This codes for CSARTGLGTEAFF.